This is a list of T cell receptor beta chains from one sample in a study of blood T cell repertoires in COVID-19. Libraries were prepared by immunoSEQ multiplex PCR; TCRdb keeps only in-frame clonotypes and omits some of them. The table lists over 300,000 clones, around nine tenths of them singletons, with 0.9% to 1% in the top ten. Specimen: PBMCs or T cells enriched from blood (not recorded which). The origin of the receptors is a woman aged 30 to 39 with acute COVID-19. The CDR3 runs from the conserved cysteine through the conserved F or W. A D gene is named only where the DNA matches it firmly. Not all rows give a size; the values are once, few, many and, for expanded clones, a class.

clone size: once; V gene: TRBV7-2; J gene: TRBJ1-2; D gene: -; CDR3 protein: CASSLGQGGYGYTF; CDR3 DNA: TGTGCCAGCAGCTTAGGCCAGGGCGGCTATGGCTACACCTTC
clone size: -; V gene: TRBV13; J gene: TRBJ2-3; D gene: TRBD2; CDR3 protein: CASSFFELAGLPTDTQYF; CDR3 DNA: TGTGCCAGCAGCTTCTTCGAGCTAGCGGGGTTACCCACAGATACGCAGTATTTT
clone size: -; V gene: TRBV5-3; J gene: TRBJ2-5; D gene: TRBD2; CDR3 protein: CARSLALRGGLQETQYF; CDR3 DNA: TGTGCCAGAAGCTTGGCTTTGCGGGGGGGCCTCCAAGAGACCCAGTACTTC
clone size: -; V gene: TRBV10-3; J gene: TRBJ1-1; D gene: TRBD1; CDR3 protein: CAISEWDRANTEAFF; CDR3 DNA: TGTGCCATCAGTGAGTGGGACAGGGCTAACACTGAAGCTTTCTTT
clone size: -; V gene: TRBV21-1; J gene: TRBJ1-2; D gene: -; CDR3 protein: CASSSGGGSKCGYTF; CDR3 DNA: TGTGCCAGCAGCTCCGGGGGGGGGTCCAAGTGTGGCTACACCTTC
clone size: few; V gene: TRBV5-5; J gene: TRBJ1-5; D gene: -; CDR3 protein: CASSLIYSQPQHF; CDR3 DNA: TGTGCCAGCAGCTTGATATATTCCCAGCCCCAGCATTTT
clone size: -; V gene: TRBV9; J gene: TRBJ2-7; D gene: -; CDR3 protein: CASSMSIGAYEQYF; CDR3 DNA: TGTGCCAGCAGCATGAGCATCGGTGCCTACGAGCAGTACTTC
clone size: -; V gene: TRBV19; J gene: TRBJ2-1; D gene: TRBD2; CDR3 protein: CASSIGGDSRQFF; CDR3 DNA: TGTGCCAGTAGTATCGGGGGGGATTCCAGGCAGTTCTTC
clone size: -; V gene: TRBV30; J gene: TRBJ1-5; D gene: -; CDR3 protein: CAWSVGGSSNQPQHF; CDR3 DNA: TGTGCCTGGAGTGTAGGAGGATCTAGCAATCAGCCCCAGCATTTT
clone size: -; V gene: TRBV2; J gene: TRBJ1-4; D gene: -; CDR3 protein: CASSEFGATNEKLFF; CDR3 DNA: TGTGCCAGCAGTGAGTTCGGGGCAACTAATGAAAAACTGTTTTTT
clone size: few; V gene: TRBV9; J gene: TRBJ1-2; D gene: -; CDR3 protein: CASSVGPGMYYGYTF; CDR3 DNA: TGTGCCAGCAGCGTAGGCCCGGGGATGTACTATGGCTACACCTTC
clone size: -; V gene: TRBV6-1; J gene: TRBJ1-2; D gene: -; CDR3 protein: CASSETVDYGYTF; CDR3 DNA: TGTGCCAGCAGTGAAACGGTAGATTATGGCTACACCTTC
clone size: -; V gene: TRBV6-4; J gene: TRBJ2-7; D gene: TRBD2; CDR3 protein: CARALAGEPYEQYF; CDR3 DNA: TGTGCCAGAGCACTAGCGGGGGAGCCCTACGAGCAGTACTTC
clone size: -; V gene: TRBV24-1; J gene: TRBJ2-3; D gene: -; CDR3 protein: CATSAGGRANADTQYF; CDR3 DNA: TGTGCCACCAGTGCGGGGGGCAGGGCGAACGCAGATACGCAGTATTTT
clone size: -; V gene: TRBV18; J gene: TRBJ2-3; D gene: TRBD2; CDR3 protein: CASSPLVAGGSTDTQYF; CDR3 DNA: TGTGCCAGCTCACCACTGGTTGCGGGGGGAAGCACAGATACGCAGTATTTT
clone size: -; V gene: TRBV7-8; J gene: TRBJ1-5; D gene: -; CDR3 protein: CASSPTLVRSGQPQHF; CDR3 DNA: TGTGCCAGCAGCCCTACTTTGGTGAGGTCGGGACAGCCCCAGCATTTT
clone size: -; V gene: TRBV25-1; J gene: TRBJ2-5; D gene: -; CDR3 protein: CASTQGETQYF; CDR3 DNA: TGTGCCAGCACACAGGGAGAGACCCAGTACTTC
clone size: -; V gene: TRBV5-4; J gene: TRBJ2-3; D gene: TRBD2; CDR3 protein: CASSLGGTTLGDTQYF; CDR3 DNA: TGTGCCAGCAGCTTAGGTGGGACTACCCTCGGGGATACGCAGTATTTT
clone size: -; V gene: TRBV5-6; J gene: TRBJ1-6; D gene: -; CDR3 protein: CASSLFGGAAYNSPLHF; CDR3 DNA: TGTGCCAGCAGCTTGTTCGGGGGGGCGGCCTATAATTCACCCCTCCACTTT
clone size: once; V gene: TRBV11-2; J gene: TRBJ1-1; D gene: TRBD1; CDR3 protein: CASSSSGTAANTEAFF; CDR3 DNA: TGTGCCAGCAGCTCTTCCGGGACAGCGGCGAACACTGAAGCTTTCTTT
clone size: -; V gene: TRBV27; J gene: TRBJ2-7; D gene: -; CDR3 protein: CASSLSVYARDYEQYF; CDR3 DNA: TGTGCCAGCAGTTTATCTGTGTATGCCCGAGATTACGAGCAGTACTTC
clone size: -; V gene: TRBV19; J gene: TRBJ1-3; D gene: TRBD1; CDR3 protein: CASARHTPGQGASNSGNTIYF; CDR3 DNA: TGTGCCAGCGCTAGACACACTCCGGGACAGGGGGCTTCAAACTCTGGAAACACCATATATTTT
clone size: -; V gene: TRBV15; J gene: TRBJ1-1; D gene: TRBD1; CDR3 protein: CATSVSGGNTEAFF; CDR3 DNA: TGTGCCACCAGCGTATCAGGGGGAAACACTGAAGCTTTCTTT
clone size: -; V gene: TRBV7-3; J gene: TRBJ2-1; D gene: TRBD2; CDR3 protein: CASSLSSGGVHNEQFF; CDR3 DNA: TGTGCCAGCAGCTTATCTAGCGGGGGGGTCCACAATGAGCAGTTCTTC
clone size: -; V gene: TRBV5-4; J gene: TRBJ1-1; D gene: -; CDR3 protein: CASSLDSGPTTEAFF; CDR3 DNA: TGTGCCAGCAGCTTGGATTCAGGGCCAACCACTGAAGCTTTCTTT
clone size: -; V gene: TRBV4-1; J gene: TRBJ2-7; D gene: TRBD2; CDR3 protein: CASSQVLEGTSGAYEQYF; CDR3 DNA: TGCGCCAGCAGCCAAGTCCTAGAGGGGACTAGCGGGGCCTACGAGCAGTACTTC
clone size: -; V gene: TRBV9; J gene: TRBJ2-7; D gene: TRBD1; CDR3 protein: CASSPGQGQQYF; CDR3 DNA: TGTGCCAGCAGTCCGGGACAGGGACAGCAGTACTTC
clone size: once; V gene: TRBV12-5; J gene: TRBJ1-1; D gene: -; CDR3 protein: CASGLGQSNTEAFF; CDR3 DNA: TGTGCTAGTGGTTTGGGTCAGTCGAACACTGAAGCTTTCTTT
clone size: -; V gene: TRBV6-1; J gene: TRBJ1-1; D gene: -; CDR3 protein: CASSDRGRFTEAFF; CDR3 DNA: TGTGCCAGCAGTGACAGGGGTCGGTTCACTGAAGCTTTCTTT
clone size: -; V gene: TRBV27; J gene: TRBJ2-7; D gene: -; CDR3 protein: CASSLGRGLPYEQYF; CDR3 DNA: TGTGCCAGCAGTTTGGGCAGGGGTTTACCCTACGAGCAGTACTTC
clone size: -; V gene: TRBV11-2; J gene: TRBJ1-1; D gene: -; CDR3 protein: CASSFSLNTEAFF; CDR3 DNA: TGTGCCAGCAGCTTCTCCCTCAACACTGAAGCTTTCTTT
clone size: -; V gene: TRBV7-2; J gene: TRBJ1-5; D gene: -; CDR3 protein: CASSLRGIQPQHF; CDR3 DNA: TGTGCCAGCAGCTTAAGGGGTATCCAGCCCCAGCATTTT
clone size: once; V gene: TRBV19; J gene: TRBJ1-6; D gene: -; CDR3 protein: CASSILAVGADSPLHF; CDR3 DNA: TGTGCCAGTAGTATTCTGGCGGTTGGGGCGGATTCACCCCTCCACTTT
clone size: few; V gene: TRBV29-1; J gene: TRBJ1-2; D gene: -; CDR3 protein: CSVEDRDYGYTF; CDR3 DNA: TGCAGCGTTGAAGACAGGGACTATGGCTACACCTTC